This T cell receptor beta chain was captured by sequencing in a study of blood T cell repertoires in COVID-19. Study summary: Specimens from acute and convalescent COVID-19 originated in the United States, Italy and Spain.

Under the authors' procedure: It was from reference gene primer amplification that nucleated cell counts were estimated. Produced via immunoSEQ multiplex PCR; TCRdb's table is partial and in-frame only. V and J calls and clone size are copied from that table; D and trimming were computed from the DNA. Of about 260,000 clones in the sample, approximately 90% were seen once. The V end was cut by 3 bases, the J end by 2 bases, with 13 bases between. CDR1 SNHLY and CDR2 FYNNEI come from the germline V gene. CDR3 length equals 15 residues. V and J are TRBV2 and TRBJ1-2, with TRBD1 as a possible D gene (5 bases). The specimen sequenced was peripheral blood. This TCR was recovered from a man aged 55-75 years who had recovered from COVID-19. The chain's CDR3 is CASSDNAGLNYGYTF. CDR3 nucleotide sequence: TGTGCCAGCAGTGACAATGCGGGGCTGAACTATGGCTACACCTTC.